The 28 T cell receptor beta chains below come from one sample, sequenced in a study of blood T cell repertoires in COVID-19. Assay: immunoSEQ multiplex PCR; the TCRdb copy retains only in-frame clones and omits some. The sample has over 300,000 clones, roughly 90% seen once. Sequencing was done on a sample of peripheral blood. These receptors were taken from a man aged 35 to 55 with acute or convalescent COVID-19.

This clone was found once. The chain joins TRBV7-6 to TRBJ2-2; TRBD2 matches 7 bases. Germline CDR1 is SGHVS and CDR2 is FNYEAQ. V lost 4 bases to trimming and J lost 2 bases; unmatched junction nucleotides: 7. This CDR3 contains 16 residues. The CDR3 DNA sequence: TGTGCCAGCAGCTCAAAAGCGGGACCCAACACCGGGGAGCTGTTTTTT. Protein: CASSSKAGPNTGELFF.

The chain carries TRBV29-1 and TRBJ1-2; tentative D call: TRBD1 (6 bases). The germline gives CDR1 SQVTM, CDR2 ANQGSEA. This CDR3 has 13 residues. V was trimmed by 6 bases and J by 3 bases, leaving 14 bases between them. CDR3 DNA sequence: TGCAGCGTCCCGCAGGGGTCTCACTATGGCTACACCTTC. Residues: CSVPQGSHYGYTF.

V and J are TRBV3-1 (or the pseudogene TRBV3-2) and TRBJ2-4, with D maybe TRBD2 (6 bases). The CDR3 has 14 residues. The V end was cut by 2 bases, the J end by 1 base, with 6 bases between. Germline-derived CDR1 and CDR2 are LGHDT and YNNKEL (reference sequence). The CDR3: CASSQREAKNIQYF. CDR3 DNA: TGTGCCAGCAGCCAACGGGAGGCCAAAAACATTCAGTACTTC.

The V and J genes are TRBV27 and TRBJ2-3; possible D gene TRBD2, 5 bases. V lost 2 bases to trimming and J lost 6 bases, with 6 bases between them. CDR3 length equals 12 residues. The germline V gene encodes CDR1 MNHEY and CDR2 SMNVEV (reference sequence). The DNA of the CDR3 is TGTGCCAGCAGTTTAAGAGGGGATACGCAGTATTTT. It yields the protein CASSLRGDTQYF.

This clone was counted once. This chain links TRBV30 with TRBJ2-1; 7 positions agree with TRBD2. Germline trimming cut 0 bases from V and 8 bases from J; bases unmatched to any gene: 7. The CDR3 has 14 amino acids. Per the germline V gene, CDR1 is GTSNPN and CDR2 is SVGIG (reference sequence). The chain's CDR3 is CAWSVLAGAYEQFF. CDR3 in DNA: TGTGCCTGGAGTGTCCTCGCGGGAGCCTATGAGCAGTTCTTC. Using reference TRBV30 and TRBJ2-1 for the parts outside the CDR3, the full variable domain is SQTIHQWPATLVQPVGSPLSLECTVEGTSNPNLYWYRQAAGRGLQLLFYSVGIGQISSEVPQNLSASRPQDRQFILSSKKLLLSDSGFYLCAWSVLAGAYEQFFGPGTRLTVL.

In DNA form, the CDR3 reads TGTGCCAGCAGCGTAGTTCTAGCGGGGGGCGGTGAGCAGTTCTTC. Its protein is CASSVVLAGGGEQFF. J is TRBJ2-1 and V is TRBV9; 11 bases match TRBD2. With 0 bases clipped from V and 9 bases from J, the junction kept 5 bases outside the gene matches. This CDR3 comprises 15 residues. Germline loops: CDR1 SGDLS, CDR2 YYNGEE.

V usage is TRBV7-9 and J usage is TRBJ2-2, with a possible D match to TRBD2 (5 bases). Germline lookup yields CDR1 SEHNR and CDR2 FQNEAQ (reference sequence). V was cut by 5 bases and J by 0 bases, with 16 bases left in between. This CDR3 has 17 residues. CDR3 loop: CASSPRPGFANTGELFF. The CDR3 nucleotides read TGTGCCAGCAGCCCCCGACCGGGATTCGCGAACACCGGGGAGCTGTTTTTT.

This clone was observed a single time. This rearrangement joins TRBV27 to TRBJ2-1; D is perhaps TRBD2 (5 bases). Germline V gives CDR1 MNHEY, CDR2 SMNVEV (reference sequence). This CDR3 is built from 18 residues. Between the trimmed V and J ends, which lost 0 bases and 9 bases, there was a span of 24 bases. CDR3 bases: TGTGCCAGCAGTTTATCGTGGACTCGTGTTGGTCGAGCGCGTGAGCAGTTCTTC. Translated, it gives CASSLSWTRVGRAREQFF.

The rearrangement uses TRBV3-1 (or the pseudogene TRBV3-2) and TRBJ2-5; TRBD2 aligns across 7 bases. The CDR3 is made up of 15 amino acids. Trimming took 4 bases from V and 4 from J; bases not matched to a gene: 9. Germline CDR1 reads LGHDT; CDR2 reads YNNKEL (reference sequence). The CDR3 region is CASSPEGREGETQYF. CDR3 nucleotides: TGTGCCAGCAGCCCGGAGGGTAGGGAGGGAGAGACCCAGTACTTC.

The rearrangement uses TRBV7-3 and TRBJ1-1, with 9 bases aligning to TRBD1. V shed 5 bases, J shed 1 base, and the junction held 11 bases outside the gene matches. Germline assignment: CDR1 SGHTA and CDR2 FQGTGA. The CDR3 length is 17 residues. This CDR3 reads CASSPLPTGGWNTEAFF. CDR3 coding DNA: TGTGCCAGCAGCCCCTTACCGACAGGGGGTTGGAACACTGAAGCTTTCTTT. Drawing the rest from reference TRBV7-3 and TRBJ1-1, the complete variable domain is GAGVSQTPSNKVTEKGKYVELRCDPISGHTALYWYRQSLGQGPEFLIYFQGTGAADDSGLPNDRFFAVRPEGSVSTLKIQRTERGDSAVYLCASSPLPTGGWNTEAFFGQGTRLTVV.

This clone is a singleton in its sample. This chain joins TRBV28 and TRBJ2-5, with D possibly matching TRBD1 (5 bases). The CDR3 consists of 16 residues. V lost 6 bases and J lost 7, with 24 bases in between. Germline V gives CDR1 MDHEN, CDR2 SYDVKM. The CDR3 DNA reads as TGTGCCAGCAGCCCCCAGGGCAGGATCACTACTGGGACCCAGTACTTC. Translating gives CASSPQGRITTGTQYF.

The gene calls are TRBV18 and TRBJ2-7; maybe TRBD1 (6 bases). The CDR3 spans 14 residues. From germline, CDR1 is KGHSH and CDR2 LQKENI. V was pared by 2 bases and J by 2 bases, with 10 bases between. The CDR3 here is CASSPSRQAYEQYF. The CDR3 coding sequence is TGTGCCAGCTCACCAAGTCGACAGGCCTACGAGCAGTACTTC.

J is TRBJ2-7 and V is TRBV4-1; TRBD1 matches at 7 bases. The CDR3 consists of 14 residues. Germline lookup yields CDR1 MGHRA and CDR2 YSYEKL. J gave up 3 bases and V 1 base, and 3 bases lay outside the gene matches. CDR3 DNA: TGCGCCAGCAGCCAAGTACAGGGGCTCTACGAGCAGTACTTC. Translation: CASSQVQGLYEQYF.

The gene calls are TRBV2 and TRBJ1-1, with D uncertain. The CDR3 sequence is 14 residues long. V was cut by 1 base and J by 4 bases, with 10 bases left in between. Looked up from germline, CDR1 is SNHLY and CDR2 is FYNNEI. CDR3 DNA sequence: TGTGCCAGCAGTGAAGGAGGTCTCAGCACTGAAGCTTTCTTT. Its protein product is CASSEGGLSTEAFF.

This clone occurred a few times. The rearrangement joins TRBV15 to TRBJ1-1; D unclear. The V and J ends lost 0 bases and 3 bases respectively, with 8 bases between them. The CDR3 has 14 residues. From germline, CDR1 is LNHNV and CDR2 YYDKDF (reference sequence). The DNA of the CDR3 is TGTGCCACCAGCAGAGAGTATGAGTACACTGAAGCTTTCTTT. Its protein is CATSREYEYTEAFF.

The chain is built from TRBV2 and TRBJ2-5, with 7 bases aligning to TRBD1. The CDR3 extends over 14 amino acids. V gave up 6 bases and J gave up 4 bases; unmatched junction bases: 8. CDR1 is SNHLY, CDR2 FYNNEI, per germline. The DNA of the CDR3 is TGTGCCAGCAGGATTGACAGGGCTGGAGAGACCCAGTACTTC. It yields the protein CASRIDRAGETQYF. Variable domain in full (rest from reference TRBV2 and TRBJ2-5): EPEVTQTPSHQVTQMGQEVILRCVPISNHLYFYWYRQILGQKVEFLVSFYNNEISEKSEIFDDQFSVERPDGSNFTLKIRSTKLEDSAMYFCASRIDRAGETQYFGPGTRLLVL.

The chain's CDR3 is CASSKTTGGLSYNEQFF. DNA for the CDR3: TGTGCCAGCAGCAAAACAACGGGGGGACTCTCCTACAATGAGCAGTTCTTC. The chain couples TRBV7-8 to TRBJ2-1; 7 bases line up with TRBD2. The V and J ends lost 5 bases and 0 bases, in that order; junction bases with no gene match: 10. In germline, CDR1 is SGHVS, CDR2 FQNEAQ. The CDR3 extends over 17 amino acids.

This clone has just a few counts. The rearrangement uses TRBV27 and TRBJ1-2; tentatively, D is TRBD1 (6 bases). This CDR3 region has 14 residues. The germline CDR1 and CDR2 sequences are MNHEY and SMNVEV (reference sequence). Trimming stripped 5 bases from V and 8 bases from J, with 18 bases between. CDR3 bases: TGTGCCAGCAGTCCTCGACAGGAGCTTTTGGGCTACACCTTC. It encodes CASSPRQELLGYTF.

This rearrangement joins TRBV5-1 to TRBJ2-7; the D gene is possibly TRBD1 (6 bases). The CDR3 spans 13 residues. Germline CDR1 is SGHRS and CDR2 is YFSETQ. V was pared by 4 bases and J by 2 bases, with 10 bases between. CDR3 coding DNA: TGCGCCAGCAGCCGGGACATAACCTACGAGCAGTACTTC. It specifies CASSRDITYEQYF.

J is TRBJ2-1 and V is TRBV2; 7 nucleotides line up with TRBD2. V lost 0 bases and J lost 1; bases outside the gene matches: 15. This CDR3 contains 20 residues. CDR1 is SNHLY and CDR2 is FYNNEI in the germline V gene. For the CDR3, the DNA is TGTGCCAGCAGTGAAGCGAAGTTTGGAAAGGGACTATCATCCTACAATGAGCAGTTCTTC. Encoded protein: CASSEAKFGKGLSSYNEQFF.

The rearrangement uses TRBV5-4 and TRBJ2-1; 8 bases are shared with TRBD2. There are 15 residues in the CDR3. V dropped 4 bases and J dropped 4; count of bases not matched to a gene: 7. Germline CDR1 reads SGHNT; CDR2 reads YYREEE (reference sequence). The CDR3 coding sequence is TGTGCCAGCAGCATCACTAGCGGACAGTACAATGAGCAGTTCTTC. Translation gives CASSITSGQYNEQFF.

The V call is TRBV2, the J call TRBJ2-2; TRBD2 aligns across 8 bases. The trim removed 2 bases at V and 1 base at J, leaving 3 bases unmatched. Germline V gene lookup returns CDR1 SNHLY and CDR2 FYNNEI. CDR3 length equals 16 residues. The DNA for the CDR3 is TGTGCCAGCAGTGAATTGAGCGGGGGGAACACCGGGGAGCTGTTTTTT. Translated: CASSELSGGNTGELFF.

This clone was found once. The V call is TRBV27, the J call TRBJ1-1, with TRBD1 identical over 8 bases. The germline CDR1 and CDR2 sequences are MNHEY and SMNVEV (reference sequence). With 0 bases clipped from V and 0 bases from J, the junction kept 3 bases outside the gene matches. The CDR3 runs 16 residues. CDR3: CASSLSWTGMNTEAFF. The DNA for the CDR3 is TGTGCCAGCAGTTTATCTTGGACAGGGATGAACACTGAAGCTTTCTTT.

This clone was recorded only once. The chain uses TRBV7-9 and TRBJ1-2; TRBD1 is a possible D gene (6 bases). Per germline, CDR1 SEHNR and CDR2 FQNEAQ (reference sequence). V dropped 1 base and J dropped 8 bases, with 11 bases sitting between them. The CDR3 sequence is 13 residues long. CDR3 DNA: TGTGCCAGCAGCTTAGGCGGGGGCTGGGGCTACACCTTC. Translation gives CASSLGGGWGYTF.

The V call is TRBV4-3, the J call TRBJ1-6, with unresolved D. The V and J ends lost 4 bases and 8 bases respectively, with 12 bases between them. Germline V gene lookup returns CDR1 LGHNA and CDR2 YSLEER. This CDR3 region has 14 residues. CDR3 residues: CASSRDHRDSPLHF. CDR3 nucleotide sequence: TGCGCCAGCAGCCGAGATCACAGAGATTCACCCCTCCACTTT.

The rearrangement links TRBV5-3 to TRBJ1-2, with D tentatively TRBD1 (5 bases). TRBV5-3 is classed as an ORF, of uncertain function. The CDR3 contains 14 residues. With 1 base removed from V and 4 bases from J, the gap between germline ends came to 11 bases. The CDR3 loop reads CARSLRDWSYGYTF. DNA for the CDR3: TGTGCCAGAAGCTTGAGGGACTGGAGCTATGGCTACACCTTC.

The chain joins TRBV2 to TRBJ1-2, with D tentatively TRBD1 (6 bases). Germline V gives CDR1 SNHLY, CDR2 FYNNEI. The CDR3 is made up of 16 amino acids. The V and J ends lost 2 bases and 7 bases respectively, with 20 bases between them. The CDR3 loop is CASSERGGHLSRGYTF. The CDR3, as DNA: TGTGCCAGCAGTGAAAGGGGGGGACACCTCTCTCGTGGCTACACCTTC.

V usage is TRBV14 and J usage is TRBJ2-3, with a possible D match to TRBD2 (6 bases). The germline V gene encodes CDR1 SGHDN and CDR2 FVKESK. V gave up 4 bases and J gave up 2 bases, with 13 bases separating them. The CDR3 runs 15 residues. The CDR3 loop reads CASSLLGGATDTQYF. CDR3 sequence (DNA): TGTGCCAGCAGCCTTCTGGGGGGAGCCACAGATACGCAGTATTTT.